The 3 T cell receptor beta chains in this list originate from one sample, sequenced in a study of long-term antiretroviral therapy in people with HIV. An immunoSEQ assay, version v3.0, was performed at survey level. TCRdb's table, derived via immunoSEQ multiplex PCR, lists solely in-frame clones and lacks some. The data show 25,000 or so clones, around 83% seen once. The source material was unsorted PBMCs, sampled 3 years after starting antiretroviral therapy. The receptors were gathered from a man aged 18 to 35 with HIV.

The chain uses TRBV5-6 and TRBJ1-6; tentatively, D is TRBD1 (6 bases). The CDR3 length is 17 residues. The germline gives CDR1 SGHDT, CDR2 YYEEEE. Trimming left V 4 bases short and J 1 base short, with 15 bases between. The CDR3 protein is CASSRRETGSYNSPLHF. CDR3 sequence (DNA): TGTGCCAGCAGCCGCCGGGAGACAGGATCCTATAATTCACCCCTCCACTTT.

This clone was seen a few times. V gene TRBV7-3 combines with J gene TRBJ2-2, with D possibly TRBD1 on 5 matching bases. Germline CDR1 SGHTA, CDR2 FQGTGA. The CDR3 is made up of 17 amino acids. V was clipped by 0 bases and J by 3 bases, with 14 bases between them. The CDR3 is CASSLTVSLGDTGELFF. CDR3 DNA sequence: TGTGCCAGCAGCTTAACGGTCTCGTTAGGGGACACCGGGGAGCTGTTTTTT.

CDR3 residues: CASSPRTAEEQYV. The CDR3 region has the DNA TGTGCCAGCAGTCCTCGGACCGCGGAAGAGCAGTACGTC. V usage is TRBV6-5 and J usage is TRBJ2-7; D not certain. V lost 5 bases to trimming and J lost 7 bases, with 15 bases between them. The CDR3 runs to 13 residues. Germline V CDR1 and CDR2: MNHEY, SVGAGI.